Below, 22 T cell receptor beta chains from the same sample are listed, as sequenced in a study of blood T cell repertoires in COVID-19. TCRdb's table, derived via immunoSEQ multiplex PCR, lists solely in-frame clones and lacks some. The sample holds about 25,000 clones, roughly 89% seen once. The sequencing input was peripheral blood. These receptors came from a man between 65 and 85 years old with COVID-19, enrolled during active disease.

This chain joins TRBV27 and TRBJ1-4, with D perhaps matching TRBD1 (5 bases). Germline V gives CDR1 MNHEY, CDR2 SMNVEV (reference sequence). There are 15 residues in the CDR3. With 0 bases removed from V and 5 bases from J, the gap between germline ends came to 10 bases. The CDR3 loop reads CASSLSGGENEKLFF. In DNA form, the CDR3 reads TGTGCCAGCAGTTTATCCGGGGGGGAGAATGAAAAACTGTTTTTT.

The chain recombines TRBV7-9 with TRBJ2-7; D is ambiguous. This CDR3 is 14 amino acids long. Germline CDR1 SEHNR, CDR2 FQNEAQ (reference sequence). Trimming removed 2 bases from V and 0 bases from J, with 8 bases in between. The CDR3 region is CASSLLERSYEQYF. The CDR3, as DNA: TGTGCCAGCAGCTTATTAGAACGCTCCTACGAGCAGTACTTC.

Only one count was recorded for this clone. This chain uses TRBV10-1 with TRBJ2-4; D perhaps matches TRBD2 (5 bases). The V gene lost 3 bases and the J gene lost 0 bases, with 12 bases spanning the gap. In germline, CDR1 is WNHNN, CDR2 SYGVQD (reference sequence). CDR3 length equals 16 residues. The CDR3 coding sequence is TGCGCCAGCAGTGAATGGACTGCTATAGCCAAAAACATTCAGTACTTC. This encodes CASSEWTAIAKNIQYF.

The chain combines TRBV21-1 with TRBJ2-7; the table's D call, TRBD1, has no DNA check behind it. TRBV21-1 is a known pseudogene. This CDR3 has 15 residues. CDR3 nucleotides: TGTGCCAGCAGCTTCCGAGGACAGGTTCTTTACGAGCAGTACTTC. Encoded protein: CASSFRGQVLYEQYF.

The V call is TRBV6-5, the J call TRBJ1-5; TRBD1 aligns across 7 bases. This CDR3 is 15 amino acids long. Per the germline V gene, CDR1 is MNHEY and CDR2 is SVGAGI. V gave up 2 bases and J gave up 1 base; unmatched junction bases: 2. CDR3: CASSYAGGSNQPQHF. In DNA form, the CDR3 reads TGTGCCAGCAGTTACGCAGGGGGGAGCAATCAGCCCCAGCATTTT.

CDR3 nucleotide sequence: TGTGCCAGCAGCTTAGGACTTATCACTGAAGCTTTCTTT. Encoded protein: CASSLGLITEAFF. This chain links TRBV11-2 with TRBJ1-1; D is unclear. The germline gives CDR1 SGHAT, CDR2 FQNNGV. The ends were cut back, 1 base at V and 4 bases at J, with 7 bases in the middle. This CDR3 is 13 amino acids long.

This clone was recorded once. This chain connects TRBV5-1 to TRBJ2-1; D perhaps matches TRBD1 (6 bases). The V end was cut by 0 bases, the J end by 8 bases, with 24 bases between. The CDR3 covers 18 residues. Germline CDR1 SGHRS, CDR2 YFSETQ. For the CDR3, the DNA is TGCGCCAGCAGCTTGGTCCGGGAAGGGCTCACAAGACAGGATGAGCAGTTCTTC. Its translation is CASSLVREGLTRQDEQFF.

The V call is TRBV3-1 (or the pseudogene TRBV3-2), the J call TRBJ2-1, with TRBD2 matching over 8 bases. CDR1 and CDR2 from the germline V gene are LGHDT and YNNKEL (reference sequence). The CDR3 extends over 16 amino acids. With V trimmed by 4 bases and J by 2 bases, 7 bases remained unmatched. The CDR3 nucleotides are TGTGCCAGCAGCCCTCAGCGGGAGTGGCCCTACAATGAGCAGTTCTTC. It codes for CASSPQREWPYNEQFF.

In DNA, the CDR3 is TGTGCCAGCAGCATGAGAGGGAGGTCGGAGACCCAGTACTTC. It encodes CASSMRGRSETQYF. The gene calls are TRBV5-4 and TRBJ2-5, with a tentative D call TRBD2 (6 bases). Germline CDR1 and CDR2: SGHNT and YYREEE (reference sequence). V dropped 4 bases and J dropped 5 bases, with 15 bases sitting between them. The CDR3 contains 14 residues.

J is TRBJ2-5 and V is TRBV12-3 or TRBV12-4; D remains ambiguous. Trimming cost V 3 bases and J 5 bases, with 4 bases left between them. The CDR3 is 11 amino acids. CDR3: CASSLRETQYF. The CDR3 DNA reads as TGTGCCAGCAGTTTGCGGGAGACCCAGTACTTC.

The chain couples TRBV5-1 to TRBJ1-4; D gene ambiguous. This CDR3 contains 17 residues. The germline V gene encodes CDR1 SGHRS and CDR2 YFSETQ. The V end was cut by 0 bases, the J end by 0 bases, with 12 bases between. The CDR3 nucleotides are TGCGCCAGCAGCTTGGAGCGGATGGAGACAACTAATGAAAAACTGTTTTTT. Translated: CASSLERMETTNEKLFF.

The chain carries TRBV6-5 and TRBJ2-2; 8 bases map to TRBD2. V shed 7 bases and J 5 bases; nucleotides not matched to a gene: 3. Germline CDR1 is MNHEY and CDR2 is SVGAGI. This CDR3 is built from 13 residues. CDR3 residues: CASNQRETGELFF. The CDR3 DNA sequence: TGTGCCAGCAACCAGCGGGAGACCGGGGAGCTGTTTTTT.

V is TRBV7-8 and J is TRBJ2-1; 11 nucleotides line up with TRBD1. This CDR3 spans 17 amino acids. V lost 1 base and J lost 3; bases outside the gene matches: 5. Germline CDR1 is SGHVS and CDR2 is FQNEAQ. CDR3 bases: TGTGCCAGCAGCTTAGGGGGAGGGACAGGGGGCTACAATGAGCAGTTCTTC. The encoded protein is CASSLGGGTGGYNEQFF.

V usage is TRBV5-5 and J usage is TRBJ2-7, with 9 bases fitting TRBD1. Trimming at V came to 4 bases and at J to 4 bases, leaving 9 bases not matched to a gene. Germline loops: CDR1 SGHKS, CDR2 YYEKEE (reference sequence). The CDR3 consists of 15 residues. For the CDR3, the DNA is TGTGCCAGCAGCAACCCTGGACAGGGGATGTACGAGCAGTACTTC. Translating gives CASSNPGQGMYEQYF.

This chain links TRBV6-5 with TRBJ1-3; perhaps TRBD1 as D (5 bases). The germline V gene encodes CDR1 MNHEY and CDR2 SVGAGI. This CDR3 contains 14 residues. Between the trimmed V and J ends, which lost 7 bases and 0 bases, there was a span of 10 bases. The CDR3 spells CASTAGHSGNTIYF. Written as DNA, the CDR3 is TGTGCCAGCACAGCGGGGCACTCTGGAAACACCATATATTTT.

The rearrangement joins TRBV7-2 to TRBJ1-3; TRBD1 aligns across 9 bases. The CDR3 has 17 residues. V lost 1 base and J lost 4; bases outside the gene matches: 8. Germline V CDR1 and CDR2: SGHTA, FQGNSA. The CDR3 protein is CASSLGGQGLGGNTIYF. The CDR3 DNA reads TGTGCCAGCAGCTTAGGGGGACAGGGTTTGGGAGGAAACACCATATATTTT. Filled out from reference TRBV7-2 and TRBJ1-3, the complete variable domain reads GAGVSQSPSNKVTEKGKDVELRCDPISGHTALYWYRQSLGQGLEFLIYFQGNSAPDKSGLPSDRFSAERTGGSVSTLTIQRTQQEDSAVYLCASSLGGQGLGGNTIYFGEGSWLTVV.

The gene calls are TRBV19 and TRBJ1-3; D is undetermined. The V gene lost 6 bases and the J gene lost 4 bases, with 19 bases spanning the gap. The CDR3 spans 16 residues. Germline assignment: CDR1 LNHDA and CDR2 SQIVND (reference sequence). The CDR3 reads CASSIGGVGLGNTIYF. CDR3 DNA: TGTGCCAGTAGCATCGGAGGAGTAGGCCTGGGAAACACCATATATTTT.

The chain links TRBV30 to TRBJ1-5, with D perhaps TRBD1 (6 bases). The CDR3 consists of 15 residues. From germline, CDR1 is GTSNPN and CDR2 SVGIG (reference sequence). Trimming removed 1 base from V and 2 bases from J, with 12 bases in between. The CDR3 is CAWSGAGVRNQPQHF. The CDR3 nucleotides are TGTGCCTGGAGTGGGGCAGGGGTTCGCAATCAGCCCCAGCATTTT.

The chain employs TRBV18 and TRBJ2-3; TRBD1 agrees at 10 bases. The CDR3 has 14 residues. V was pared by 8 bases and J by 5 bases, with 7 bases of the junction left unmatched. The germline V gene has CDR1 KGHSH and CDR2 LQKENI. CDR3: CASLWGTGEDTQYF. CDR3 DNA sequence: TGTGCCAGCCTTTGGGGGACAGGGGAAGATACGCAGTATTTT.

This clone showed up just a few times. The V and J genes are TRBV29-1 and TRBJ2-2; 8 nucleotides align to TRBD2. The CDR3 contains 16 residues. Germline CDR1 and CDR2: SQVTM and ANQGSEA. V lost 1 base to trimming and J lost 5 bases; unmatched junction nucleotides: 9. CDR3 loop: CSVEGTSGGGTGELFF. In DNA, the CDR3 is TGCAGCGTTGAAGGCACTAGCGGAGGGGGGACCGGGGAGCTGTTTTTT.

The chain employs TRBV7-6 and TRBJ2-7, with TRBD2 matching 8 bases. This CDR3 has 15 residues. Losses at the gene ends were 2 bases for V and 3 bases for J; bases not matched to a gene: 6. Germline V gene data show CDR1 as SGHVS and CDR2 as FNYEAQ. CDR3 in amino acids: CASSLLAGPNYEQYF. CDR3 bases: TGTGCCAGCAGCTTACTAGCGGGCCCCAACTACGAGCAGTACTTC.

This chain joins TRBV5-6 and TRBJ1-5; a possible D gene is TRBD1 (6 bases). V was shortened by 1 base and J by 7 bases, with 9 bases between the two germline ends. Germline V lookup: CDR1 SGHDT, CDR2 YYEEEE. This CDR3 comprises 13 residues. The CDR3 here is CASSLKGVQPQHF. The CDR3, as DNA: TGTGCCAGCAGCTTGAAGGGGGTACAGCCCCAGCATTTT. Using reference TRBV5-6 and TRBJ1-5 for the parts outside the CDR3, the full variable domain is DAGVTQSPTHLIKTRGQQVTLRCSPKSGHDTVSWYQQALGQGPQFIFQYYEEEERQRGNFPDRFSGHQFPNYSSELNVNALLLGDSALYLCASSLKGVQPQHFGDGTRLSIL.